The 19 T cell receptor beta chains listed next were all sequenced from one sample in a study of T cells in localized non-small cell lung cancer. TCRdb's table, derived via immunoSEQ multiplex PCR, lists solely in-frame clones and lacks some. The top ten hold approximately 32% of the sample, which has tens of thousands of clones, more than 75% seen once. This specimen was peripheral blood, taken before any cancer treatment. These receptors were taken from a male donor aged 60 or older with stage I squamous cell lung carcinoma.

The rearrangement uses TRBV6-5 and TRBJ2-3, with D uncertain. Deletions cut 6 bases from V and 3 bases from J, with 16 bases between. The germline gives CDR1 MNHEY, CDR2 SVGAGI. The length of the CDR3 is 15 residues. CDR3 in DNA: TGTGCCAGCAGCCTAGGATACGCAGAGACAGATACGCAGTATTTT. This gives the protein CASSLGYAETDTQYF.

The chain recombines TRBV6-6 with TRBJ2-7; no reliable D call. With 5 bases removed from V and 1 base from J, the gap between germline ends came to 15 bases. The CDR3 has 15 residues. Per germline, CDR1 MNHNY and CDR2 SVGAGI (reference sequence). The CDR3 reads CASSNTAQTSYEQYF. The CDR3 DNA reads TGTGCCAGCAGTAACACGGCCCAAACTTCCTACGAGCAGTACTTC.

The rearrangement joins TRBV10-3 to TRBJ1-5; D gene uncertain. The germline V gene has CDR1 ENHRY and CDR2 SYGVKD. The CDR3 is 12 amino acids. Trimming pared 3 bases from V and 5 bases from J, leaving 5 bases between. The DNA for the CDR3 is TGTGCCATCAGTGAAGGGTATCAGCCCCAGCATTTT. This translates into CAISEGYQPQHF.

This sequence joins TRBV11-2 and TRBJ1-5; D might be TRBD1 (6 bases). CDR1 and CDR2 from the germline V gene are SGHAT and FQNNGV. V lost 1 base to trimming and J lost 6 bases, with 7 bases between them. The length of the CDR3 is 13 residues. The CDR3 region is CASSLGRGQPQHF. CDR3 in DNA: TGTGCCAGCAGCTTAGGCAGGGGTCAGCCCCAGCATTTT. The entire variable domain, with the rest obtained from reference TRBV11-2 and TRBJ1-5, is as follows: EAGVAQSPRYKIIEKRQSVAFWCNPISGHATLYWYQQILGQGPKLLIQFQNNGVVDDSQLPKDRFSAERLKGVDSTLKIQPAKLEDSAVYLCASSLGRGQPQHFGDGTRLSIL.

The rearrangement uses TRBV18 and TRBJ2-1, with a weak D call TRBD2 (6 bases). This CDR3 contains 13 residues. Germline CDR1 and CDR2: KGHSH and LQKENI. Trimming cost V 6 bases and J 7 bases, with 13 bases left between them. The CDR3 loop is CASSGGVRNEQFF. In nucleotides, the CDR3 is TGTGCCAGCTCCGGGGGAGTCAGGAATGAGCAGTTCTTC.

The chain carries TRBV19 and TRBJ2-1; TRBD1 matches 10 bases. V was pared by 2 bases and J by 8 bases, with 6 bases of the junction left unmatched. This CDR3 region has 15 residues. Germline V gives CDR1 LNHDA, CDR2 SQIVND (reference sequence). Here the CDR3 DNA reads TGTGCCAGTAGTATATATGTTGGGACAGGGGATGAGCAGTTCTTC. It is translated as CASSIYVGTGDEQFF.

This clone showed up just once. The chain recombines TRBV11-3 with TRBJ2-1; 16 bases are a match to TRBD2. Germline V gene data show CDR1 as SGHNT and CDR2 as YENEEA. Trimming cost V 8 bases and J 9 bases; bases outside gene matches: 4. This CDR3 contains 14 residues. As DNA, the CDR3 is TGTGCCAGCGGGACTAGCGGGAGGGCCGGTGAGCAGTTCTTC. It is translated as CASGTSGRAGEQFF.

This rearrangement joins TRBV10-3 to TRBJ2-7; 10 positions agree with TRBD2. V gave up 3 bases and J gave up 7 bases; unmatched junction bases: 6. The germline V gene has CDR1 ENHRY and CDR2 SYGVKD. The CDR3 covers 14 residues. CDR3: CAISEPAGGMEQYF. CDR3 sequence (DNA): TGTGCCATCAGTGAACCAGCGGGAGGGATGGAGCAGTACTTC.

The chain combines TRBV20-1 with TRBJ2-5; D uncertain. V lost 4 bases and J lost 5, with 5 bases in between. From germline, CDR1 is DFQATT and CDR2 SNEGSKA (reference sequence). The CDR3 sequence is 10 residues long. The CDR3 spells CSATGETQYF. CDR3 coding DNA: TGCAGTGCTACTGGGGAGACCCAGTACTTC.

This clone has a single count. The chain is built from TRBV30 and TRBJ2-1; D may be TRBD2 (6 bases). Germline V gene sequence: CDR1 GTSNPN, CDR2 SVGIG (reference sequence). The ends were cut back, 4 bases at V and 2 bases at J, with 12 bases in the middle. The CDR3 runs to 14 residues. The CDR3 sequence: CAWNAKRAYNEQFF. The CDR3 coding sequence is TGTGCCTGGAATGCTAAGCGGGCCTACAATGAGCAGTTCTTC.

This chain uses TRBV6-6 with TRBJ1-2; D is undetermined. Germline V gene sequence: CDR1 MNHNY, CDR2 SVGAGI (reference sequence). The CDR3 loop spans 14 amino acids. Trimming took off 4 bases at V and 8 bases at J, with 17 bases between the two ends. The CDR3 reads CASSLRGGDDGYTF. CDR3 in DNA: TGTGCCAGCAGTTTACGGGGTGGAGATGACGGCTACACCTTC.

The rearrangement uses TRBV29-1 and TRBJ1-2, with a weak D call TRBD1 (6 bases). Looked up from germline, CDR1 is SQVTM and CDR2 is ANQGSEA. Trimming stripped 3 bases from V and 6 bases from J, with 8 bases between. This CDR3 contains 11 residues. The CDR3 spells CSVDGQHGYTF. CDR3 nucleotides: TGCAGCGTTGACGGACAGCATGGCTACACCTTC.

The chain's CDR3 is CASKETATDTQYF. DNA of the CDR3: TGCGCCAGCAAAGAGACCGCCACAGATACGCAGTATTTT. This rearrangement joins TRBV10-1 to TRBJ2-3; unclear D gene. Per the germline V gene, CDR1 is WNHNN and CDR2 is SYGVQD (reference sequence). CDR3 length: 13 amino acids. The V and J ends lost 7 bases and 2 bases respectively, with 10 bases between them.

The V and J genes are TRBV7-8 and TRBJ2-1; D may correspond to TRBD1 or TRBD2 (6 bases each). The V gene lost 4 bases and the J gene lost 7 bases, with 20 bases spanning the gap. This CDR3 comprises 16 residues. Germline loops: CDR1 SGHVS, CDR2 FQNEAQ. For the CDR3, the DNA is TGTGCCAGCAGCTGGGACGGGGGCCTGAACGTGAATGAGCAGTTCTTC. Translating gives CASSWDGGLNVNEQFF.

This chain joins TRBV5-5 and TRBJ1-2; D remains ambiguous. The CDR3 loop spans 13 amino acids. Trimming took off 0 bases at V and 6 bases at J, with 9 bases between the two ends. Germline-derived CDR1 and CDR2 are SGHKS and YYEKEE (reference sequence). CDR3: CASSLDGFDGYTF. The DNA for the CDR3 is TGTGCCAGCAGCTTGGATGGGTTTGATGGCTACACCTTC.

The CDR3 nucleotides are TGTGCCAGCAGCTTACAACAAGAGACCCAGTACTTC. It encodes CASSLQQETQYF. This chain connects TRBV6-5 to TRBJ2-5; D is unresolved. V gave up 6 bases and J gave up 2 bases, with 7 bases separating them. The germline V gene encodes CDR1 MNHEY and CDR2 SVGAGI. The CDR3 covers 12 residues.

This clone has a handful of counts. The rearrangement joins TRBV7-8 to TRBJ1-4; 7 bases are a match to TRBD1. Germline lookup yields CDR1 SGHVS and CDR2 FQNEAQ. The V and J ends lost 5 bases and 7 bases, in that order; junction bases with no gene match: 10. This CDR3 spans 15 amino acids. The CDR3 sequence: CASSDDPTGSEKLFF. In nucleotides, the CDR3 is TGTGCCAGCAGCGACGATCCGACAGGGAGTGAAAAACTGTTTTTT.

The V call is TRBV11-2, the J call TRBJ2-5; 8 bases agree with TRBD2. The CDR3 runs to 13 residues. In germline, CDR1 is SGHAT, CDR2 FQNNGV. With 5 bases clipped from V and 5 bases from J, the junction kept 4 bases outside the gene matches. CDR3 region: CASSREREETQYF. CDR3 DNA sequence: TGTGCCAGCAGCCGGGAGCGGGAGGAGACCCAGTACTTC.

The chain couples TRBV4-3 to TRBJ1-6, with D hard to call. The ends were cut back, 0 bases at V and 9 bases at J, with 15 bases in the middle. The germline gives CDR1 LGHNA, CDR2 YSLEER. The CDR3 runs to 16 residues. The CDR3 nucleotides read TGCGCCAGCAGCCAAGATCTTGGTCAATTTCTTTCACCCCTCCACTTT. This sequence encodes CASSQDLGQFLSPLHF.